This entry is about one TCR beta chain. The data were obtained in a study of blood T cell repertoires in COVID-19. Looking at the study overall: From T cells, B-cell-depleted T cells, or PBMCs came the material, which was cDNA or gDNA.

CDR1 is MNHNS, CDR2 SASEGT, per germline. The CDR3 length is 11 residues. Trimming stripped 3 bases from V and 9 bases from J, with 6 bases between. In the original analysis: Amplification of reference gene primers was used by the study to estimate nucleated cell counts. Clones were read by immunoSEQ multiplex PCR, and TCRdb kept only the in-frame ones, dropping some. V, J and clone size are those of that table, while D and trimming were read from the DNA. The table records more than 200,000 clones, about four fifths of them present only once. The specimen sequenced was peripheral blood. This TCR derives from an older man with acute or convalescent COVID-19. The chain is built from TRBV6-1 and TRBJ1-5, with D unclear. For the CDR3, the DNA is TGTGCCAGCAGTGATGAGTGGCCCCAGCATTTT. Protein sequence: CASSDEWPQHF.